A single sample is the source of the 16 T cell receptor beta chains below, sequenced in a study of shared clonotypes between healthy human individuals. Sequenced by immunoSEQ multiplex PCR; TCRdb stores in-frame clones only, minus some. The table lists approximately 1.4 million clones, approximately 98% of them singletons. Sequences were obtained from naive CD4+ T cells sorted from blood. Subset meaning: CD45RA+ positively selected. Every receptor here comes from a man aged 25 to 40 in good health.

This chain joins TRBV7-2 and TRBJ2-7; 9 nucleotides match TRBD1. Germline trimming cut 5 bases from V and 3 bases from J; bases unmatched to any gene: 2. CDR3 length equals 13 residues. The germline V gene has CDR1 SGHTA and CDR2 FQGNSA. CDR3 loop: CASSVGQGYEQYF. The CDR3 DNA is TGTGCCAGCAGCGTGGGACAGGGCTACGAGCAGTACTTC.

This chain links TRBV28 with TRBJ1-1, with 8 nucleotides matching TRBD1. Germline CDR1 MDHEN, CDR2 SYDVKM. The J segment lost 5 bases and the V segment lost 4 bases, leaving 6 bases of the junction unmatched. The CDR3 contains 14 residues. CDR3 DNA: TGTGCCAGCAGTTCCGGGACAGGTTTTACTGAAGCTTTCTTT. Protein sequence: CASSSGTGFTEAFF.

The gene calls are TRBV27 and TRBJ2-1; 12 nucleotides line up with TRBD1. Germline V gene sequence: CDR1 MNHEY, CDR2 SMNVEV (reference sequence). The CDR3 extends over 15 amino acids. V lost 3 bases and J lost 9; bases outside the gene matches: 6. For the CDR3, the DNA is TGTGCCAGCAGTTTTCCGGGACAGGGGGCAAGTGAGCAGTTCTTC. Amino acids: CASSFPGQGASEQFF.

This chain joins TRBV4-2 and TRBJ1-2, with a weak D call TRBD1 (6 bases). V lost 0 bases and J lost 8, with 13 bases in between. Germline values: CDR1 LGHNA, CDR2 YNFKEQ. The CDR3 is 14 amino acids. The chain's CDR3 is CASSQERGRLGYTF. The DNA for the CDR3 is TGTGCCAGCAGCCAAGAACGGGGGCGTCTAGGCTACACCTTC.

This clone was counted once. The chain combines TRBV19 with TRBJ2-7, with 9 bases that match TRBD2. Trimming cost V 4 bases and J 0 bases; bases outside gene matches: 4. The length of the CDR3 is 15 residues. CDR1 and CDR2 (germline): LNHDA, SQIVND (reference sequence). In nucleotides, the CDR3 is TGTGCCAGTAGTAAGGCGGGAGGGAGCTCCTACGAGCAGTACTTC. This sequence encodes CASSKAGGSSYEQYF.

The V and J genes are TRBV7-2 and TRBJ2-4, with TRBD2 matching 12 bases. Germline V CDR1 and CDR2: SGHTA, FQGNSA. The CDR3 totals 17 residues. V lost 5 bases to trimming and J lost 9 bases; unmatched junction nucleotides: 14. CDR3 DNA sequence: TGTGCCAGCAGCCCACACCACCGTCGACTAGCGGGAGCCATTCAGTACTTC. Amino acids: CASSPHHRRLAGAIQYF.

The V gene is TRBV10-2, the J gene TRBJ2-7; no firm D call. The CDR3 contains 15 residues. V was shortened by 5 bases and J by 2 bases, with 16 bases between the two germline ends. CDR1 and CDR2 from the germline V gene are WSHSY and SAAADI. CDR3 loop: CASSLPGPPPYEQYF. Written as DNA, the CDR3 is TGCGCCAGCAGTTTGCCGGGTCCCCCGCCCTACGAGCAGTACTTC.

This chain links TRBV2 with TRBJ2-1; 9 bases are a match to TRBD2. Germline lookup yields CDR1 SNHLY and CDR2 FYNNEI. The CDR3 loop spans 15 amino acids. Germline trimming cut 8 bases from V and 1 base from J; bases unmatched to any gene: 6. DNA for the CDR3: TGTGCCAGCCGCCCGGGACTAGCATCCTACAATGAGCAGTTCTTC. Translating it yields CASRPGLASYNEQFF.

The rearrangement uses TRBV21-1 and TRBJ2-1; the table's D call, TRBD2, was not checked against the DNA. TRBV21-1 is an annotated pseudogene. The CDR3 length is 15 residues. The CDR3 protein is CASSKAAGGNNEQFF. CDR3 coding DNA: TGTGCCAGCAGCAAAGCTGCGGGAGGAAACAATGAGCAGTTCTTC.

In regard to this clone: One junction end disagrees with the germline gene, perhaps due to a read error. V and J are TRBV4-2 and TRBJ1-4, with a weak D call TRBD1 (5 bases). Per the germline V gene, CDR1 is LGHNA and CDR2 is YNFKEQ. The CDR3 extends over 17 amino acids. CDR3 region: CASSKDRSRGSNEKLFF. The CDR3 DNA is TGTGCCAGCAGCAAAGACAGATCTCGGGGGTCTAATGAAAAACTGTTTTTT.

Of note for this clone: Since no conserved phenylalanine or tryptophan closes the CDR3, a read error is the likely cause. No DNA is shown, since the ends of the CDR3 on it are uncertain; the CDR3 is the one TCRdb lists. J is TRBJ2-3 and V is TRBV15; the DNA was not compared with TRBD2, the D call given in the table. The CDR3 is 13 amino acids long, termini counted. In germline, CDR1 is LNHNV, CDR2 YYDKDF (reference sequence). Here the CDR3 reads CATSGGAGGPPDL.

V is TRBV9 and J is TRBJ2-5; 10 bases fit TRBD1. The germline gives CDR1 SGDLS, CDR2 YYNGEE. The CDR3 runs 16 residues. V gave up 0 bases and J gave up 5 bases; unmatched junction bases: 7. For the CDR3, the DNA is TGTGCCAGCAGCGTAGTGGGGACAGGGGTTTATGAGACCCAGTACTTC. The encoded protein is CASSVVGTGVYETQYF.

The CDR3: CSAESGRVFF. For the CDR3, the DNA is TGCAGTGCGGAGAGCGGGAGAGTGTTCTTC. The chain employs TRBV20-1 and TRBJ2-1; 8 bases line up with TRBD2. V trimming: 6 bases; J trimming: 15 bases; junction bases outside the gene matches: 7. This CDR3 is 10 amino acids long. Germline V lookup: CDR1 DFQATT, CDR2 SNEGSKA (reference sequence).

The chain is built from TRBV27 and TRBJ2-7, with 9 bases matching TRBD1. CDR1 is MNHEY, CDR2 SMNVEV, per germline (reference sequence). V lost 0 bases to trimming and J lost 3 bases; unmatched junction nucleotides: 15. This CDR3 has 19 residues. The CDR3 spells CASSLSVRLGQGFVYEQYF. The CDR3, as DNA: TGTGCCAGCAGTTTATCGGTTCGGTTGGGACAGGGCTTTGTCTACGAGCAGTACTTC.

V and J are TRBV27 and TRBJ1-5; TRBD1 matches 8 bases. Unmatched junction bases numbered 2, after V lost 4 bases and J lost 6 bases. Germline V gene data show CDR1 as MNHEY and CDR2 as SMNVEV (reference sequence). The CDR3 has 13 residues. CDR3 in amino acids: CASSYRGSQPQHF. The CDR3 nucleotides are TGTGCCAGCAGTTACAGGGGGAGTCAGCCCCAGCATTTT.

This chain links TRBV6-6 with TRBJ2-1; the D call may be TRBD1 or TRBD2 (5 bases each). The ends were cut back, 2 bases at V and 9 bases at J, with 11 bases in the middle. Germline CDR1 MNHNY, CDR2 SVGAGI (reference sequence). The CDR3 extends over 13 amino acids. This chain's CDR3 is CASSYGTDGEQFF. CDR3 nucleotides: TGTGCCAGCAGTTACGGGACGGACGGTGAGCAGTTCTTC.